This TCR beta chain appears in the sequencing data of a study of blood T cell repertoires in COVID-19. Methods used by the authors: Amplification of reference gene primers provided the estimated nucleated cell counts. The method was immunoSEQ multiplex PCR; TCRdb's version includes in-frame clones alone and lacks a portion of them. Clonal size and the V and J genes are those of that table, whereas D and trimming came from the DNA. The sample has more than 95,000 clones; 85% to 90% are singletons. The CDR3 runs 13 residues. Germline V CDR1 and CDR2: MNHEY, SVGEGT. Between the trimmed V and J ends, which lost 6 bases and 6 bases, there was a span of 14 bases.

The chain uses TRBV6-2 or TRBV6-3 and TRBJ1-2; perhaps TRBD1 as D (6 bases). The receptor was derived from a human donor in a cohort sampled during active COVID-19. Material for sequencing was peripheral blood. For the CDR3, the DNA is TGTGCCAGCAGCCTCGGACAGACAAATGGCTACACCTTC. Translating gives CASSLGQTNGYTF.